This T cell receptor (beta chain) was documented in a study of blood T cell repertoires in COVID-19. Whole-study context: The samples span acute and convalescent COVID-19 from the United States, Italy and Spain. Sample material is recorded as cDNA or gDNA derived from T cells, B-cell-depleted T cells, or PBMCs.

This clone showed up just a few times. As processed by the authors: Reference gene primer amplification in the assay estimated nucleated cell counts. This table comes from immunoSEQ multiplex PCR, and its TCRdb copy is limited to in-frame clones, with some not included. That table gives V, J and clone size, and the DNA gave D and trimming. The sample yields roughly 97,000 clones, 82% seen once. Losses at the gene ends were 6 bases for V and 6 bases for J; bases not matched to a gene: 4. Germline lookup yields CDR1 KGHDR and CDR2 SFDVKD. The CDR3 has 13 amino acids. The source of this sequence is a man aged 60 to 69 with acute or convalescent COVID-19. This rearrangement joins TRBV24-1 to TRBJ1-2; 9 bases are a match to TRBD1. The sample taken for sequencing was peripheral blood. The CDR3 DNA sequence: TGTGCCACCAGTAGACGGACAGGGGATGGCTACACCTTC. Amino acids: CATSRRTGDGYTF.